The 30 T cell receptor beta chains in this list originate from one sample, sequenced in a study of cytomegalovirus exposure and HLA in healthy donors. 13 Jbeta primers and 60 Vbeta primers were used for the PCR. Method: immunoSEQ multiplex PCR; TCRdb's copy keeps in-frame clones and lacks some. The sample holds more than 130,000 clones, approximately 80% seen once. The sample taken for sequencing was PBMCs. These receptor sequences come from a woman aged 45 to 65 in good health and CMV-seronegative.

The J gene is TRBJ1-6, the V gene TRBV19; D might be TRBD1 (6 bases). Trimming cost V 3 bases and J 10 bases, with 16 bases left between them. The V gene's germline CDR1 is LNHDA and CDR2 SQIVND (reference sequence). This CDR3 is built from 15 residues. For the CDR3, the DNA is TGTGCCAGTAGTATTTCCAGGGGAAACGAATCACCCCTCCACTTT. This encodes CASSISRGNESPLHF.

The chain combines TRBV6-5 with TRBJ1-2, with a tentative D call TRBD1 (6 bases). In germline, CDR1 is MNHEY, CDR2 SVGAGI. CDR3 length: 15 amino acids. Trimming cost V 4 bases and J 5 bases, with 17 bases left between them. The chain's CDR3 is CASSSGARDGYGYTF. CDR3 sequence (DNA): TGTGCCAGCAGTTCAGGGGCGCGCGATGGATATGGCTACACCTTC.

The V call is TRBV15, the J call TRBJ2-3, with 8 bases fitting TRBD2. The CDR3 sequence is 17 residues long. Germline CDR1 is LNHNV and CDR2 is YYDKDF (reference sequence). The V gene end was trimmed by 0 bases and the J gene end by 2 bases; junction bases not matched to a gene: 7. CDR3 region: CATSRDTGGGTTDTQYF. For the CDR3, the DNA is TGTGCCACCAGCAGAGATACTGGCGGGGGGACCACAGATACGCAGTATTTT.

CDR3 DNA: TGTGCCAGCAGCGTCCGGGACAGGGGGGCTTTCGGTGGAAAACTGTTTTTT. It translates to CASSVRDRGAFGGKLFF. This rearrangement joins TRBV5-6 to TRBJ1-4; 11 nucleotides agree with TRBD1. Germline V CDR1 and CDR2: SGHDT, YYEEEE. This CDR3 is 17 amino acids long. Trimming cost V 4 bases and J 10 bases; bases outside gene matches: 15.

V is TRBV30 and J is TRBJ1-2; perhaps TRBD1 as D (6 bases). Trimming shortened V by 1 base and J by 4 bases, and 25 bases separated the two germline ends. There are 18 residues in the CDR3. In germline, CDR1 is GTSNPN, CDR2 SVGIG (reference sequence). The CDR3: CAWSAPGAGARQLYGYTF. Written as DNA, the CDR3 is TGTGCCTGGAGTGCCCCCGGAGCAGGGGCGCGCCAACTCTATGGCTACACCTTC. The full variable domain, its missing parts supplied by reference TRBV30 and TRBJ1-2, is SQTIHQWPATLVQPVGSPLSLECTVEGTSNPNLYWYRQAAGRGLQLLFYSVGIGQISSEVPQNLSASRPQDRQFILSSKKLLLSDSGFYLCAWSAPGAGARQLYGYTFGSGTRLTVV.

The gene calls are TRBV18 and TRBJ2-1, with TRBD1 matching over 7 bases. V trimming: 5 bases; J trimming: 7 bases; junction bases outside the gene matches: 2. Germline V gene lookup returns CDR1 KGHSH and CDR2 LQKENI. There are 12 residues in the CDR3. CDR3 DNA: TGTGCCAGCTCAGACAGGGATAATGAGCAGTTCTTC. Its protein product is CASSDRDNEQFF.

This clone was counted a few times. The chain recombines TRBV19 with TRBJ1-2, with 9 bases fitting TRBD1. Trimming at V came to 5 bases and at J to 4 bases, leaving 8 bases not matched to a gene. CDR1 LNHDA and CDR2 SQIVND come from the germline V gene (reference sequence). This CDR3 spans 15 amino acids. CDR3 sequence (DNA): TGTGCCAGTAGTGCGGGACAGGGAATCGCCTATGGCTACACCTTC. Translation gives CASSAGQGIAYGYTF.

CDR3 sequence: CASSPQGQANEKLFF. The CDR3 DNA reads TGTGCCAGCAGCCCACAGGGACAGGCTAATGAAAAACTGTTTTTT. The rearrangement joins TRBV9 to TRBJ1-4; TRBD1 agrees at 8 bases. CDR1 is SGDLS and CDR2 is YYNGEE in the germline V gene. The CDR3 sequence is 15 residues long. V trimming: 4 bases; J trimming: 3 bases; junction bases outside the gene matches: 5.

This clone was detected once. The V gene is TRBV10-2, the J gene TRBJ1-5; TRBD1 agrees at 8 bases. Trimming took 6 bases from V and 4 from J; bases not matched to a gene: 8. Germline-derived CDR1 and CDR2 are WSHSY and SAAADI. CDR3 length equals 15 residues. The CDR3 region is CASRYAGGTNQPQHF. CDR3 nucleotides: TGCGCCAGCAGATATGCAGGGGGCACAAATCAGCCCCAGCATTTT.

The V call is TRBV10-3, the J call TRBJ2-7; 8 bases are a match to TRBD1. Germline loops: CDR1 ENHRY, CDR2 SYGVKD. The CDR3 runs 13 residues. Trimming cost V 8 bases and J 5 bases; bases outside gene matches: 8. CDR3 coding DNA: TGTGCCATCCAAGGACAGGGTGGACACGAGCAGTACTTC. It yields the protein CAIQGQGGHEQYF.

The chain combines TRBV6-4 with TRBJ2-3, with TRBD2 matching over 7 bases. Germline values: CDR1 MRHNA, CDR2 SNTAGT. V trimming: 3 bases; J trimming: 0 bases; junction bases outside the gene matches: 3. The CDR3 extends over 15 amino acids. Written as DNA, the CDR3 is TGTGCCAGCAGTGAGAGAGCGGGAAGCACAGATACGCAGTATTTT. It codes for CASSERAGSTDTQYF.

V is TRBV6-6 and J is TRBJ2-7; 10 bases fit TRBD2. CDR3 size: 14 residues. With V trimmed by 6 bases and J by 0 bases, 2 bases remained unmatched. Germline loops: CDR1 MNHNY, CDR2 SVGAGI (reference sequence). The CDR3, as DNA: TGTGCCAGCAGGCCTAGCGGGGGCTCCTACGAGCAGTACTTC. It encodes CASRPSGGSYEQYF.

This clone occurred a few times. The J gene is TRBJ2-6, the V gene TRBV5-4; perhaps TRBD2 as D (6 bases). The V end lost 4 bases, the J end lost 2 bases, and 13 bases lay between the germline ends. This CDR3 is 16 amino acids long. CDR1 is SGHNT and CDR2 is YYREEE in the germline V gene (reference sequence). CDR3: CASSGPRTTGANVLTF. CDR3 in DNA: TGTGCCAGCAGCGGACCTCGGACTACTGGGGCCAACGTCCTGACTTTC.

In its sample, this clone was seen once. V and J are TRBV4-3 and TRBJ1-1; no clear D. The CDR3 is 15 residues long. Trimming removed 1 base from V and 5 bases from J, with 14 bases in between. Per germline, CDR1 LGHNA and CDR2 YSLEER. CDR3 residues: CASSQGEVVGTEAFF. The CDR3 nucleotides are TGCGCCAGCAGCCAAGGGGAGGTCGTGGGGACTGAAGCTTTCTTT.

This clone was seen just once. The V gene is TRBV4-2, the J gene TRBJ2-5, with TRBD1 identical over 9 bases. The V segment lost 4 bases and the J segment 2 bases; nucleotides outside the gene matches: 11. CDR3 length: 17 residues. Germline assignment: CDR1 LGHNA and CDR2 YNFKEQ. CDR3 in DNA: TGTGCCAGCAGCCCATCATGGACAGGGGAGGATCAAGAGACCCAGTACTTC. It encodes CASSPSWTGEDQETQYF.

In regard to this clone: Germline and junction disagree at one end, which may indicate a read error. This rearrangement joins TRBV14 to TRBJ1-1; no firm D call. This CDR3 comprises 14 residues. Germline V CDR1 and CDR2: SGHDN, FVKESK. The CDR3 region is CASSQALLTPDAFF. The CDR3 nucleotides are TGTGCCAGCAGCCAAGCCCTACTCACCCCTGATGCTTTCTTT.

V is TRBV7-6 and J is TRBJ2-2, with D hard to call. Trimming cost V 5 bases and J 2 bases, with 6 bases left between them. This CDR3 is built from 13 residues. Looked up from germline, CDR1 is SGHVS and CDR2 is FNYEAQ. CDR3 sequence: CASSQINTGELFF. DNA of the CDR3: TGTGCCAGCAGCCAAATTAACACCGGGGAGCTGTTTTTT.

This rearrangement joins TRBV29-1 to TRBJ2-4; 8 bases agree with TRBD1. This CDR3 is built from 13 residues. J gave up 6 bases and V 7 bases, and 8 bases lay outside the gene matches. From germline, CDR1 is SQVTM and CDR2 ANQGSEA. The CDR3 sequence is CSGTGQGINIQYF. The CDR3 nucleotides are TGCAGCGGGACAGGACAGGGAATAAACATTCAGTACTTC.

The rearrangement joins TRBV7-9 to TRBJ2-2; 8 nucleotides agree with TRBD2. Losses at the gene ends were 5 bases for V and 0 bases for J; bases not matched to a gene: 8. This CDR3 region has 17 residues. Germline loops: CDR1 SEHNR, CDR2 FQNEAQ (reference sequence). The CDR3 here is CASSRNGLATNTGELFF. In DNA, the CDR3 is TGTGCCAGCAGCCGGAACGGACTAGCAACGAACACCGGGGAGCTGTTTTTT.

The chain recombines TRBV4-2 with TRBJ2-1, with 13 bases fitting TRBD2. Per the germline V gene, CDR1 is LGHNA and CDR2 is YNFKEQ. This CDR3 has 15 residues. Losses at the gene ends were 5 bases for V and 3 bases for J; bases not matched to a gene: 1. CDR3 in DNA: TGTGCCAGCAGCGGGACTAGCGGGGACTACAATGAGCAGTTCTTC. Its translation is CASSGTSGDYNEQFF.

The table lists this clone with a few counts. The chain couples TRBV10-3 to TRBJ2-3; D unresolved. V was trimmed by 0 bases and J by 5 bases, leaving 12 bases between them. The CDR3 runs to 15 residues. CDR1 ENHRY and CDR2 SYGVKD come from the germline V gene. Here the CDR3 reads CAISESKANGDTQYF. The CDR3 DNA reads TGTGCCATCAGTGAGTCGAAAGCAAACGGAGATACGCAGTATTTT.

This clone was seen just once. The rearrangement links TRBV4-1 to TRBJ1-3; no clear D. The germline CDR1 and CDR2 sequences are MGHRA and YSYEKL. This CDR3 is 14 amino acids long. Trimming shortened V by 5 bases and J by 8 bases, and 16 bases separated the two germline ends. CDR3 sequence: CASSSKSRVDTIYF. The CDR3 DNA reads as TGCGCCAGCAGCTCAAAGAGTCGGGTAGACACCATATATTTT.

The CDR3 DNA is TGCAGCGTTGAAGTCACAGTAAAAGAGACCCAGTACTTC. It translates to CSVEVTVKETQYF. The V call is TRBV29-1, the J call TRBJ2-5; D uncertain. Trimming stripped 1 base from V and 3 bases from J, with 9 bases between. CDR1 and CDR2 (germline): SQVTM, ANQGSEA. The CDR3 runs 13 residues.

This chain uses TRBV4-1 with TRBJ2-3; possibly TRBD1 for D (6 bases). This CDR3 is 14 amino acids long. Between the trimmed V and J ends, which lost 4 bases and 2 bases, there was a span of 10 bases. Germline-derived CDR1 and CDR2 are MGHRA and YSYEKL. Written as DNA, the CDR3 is TGCGCCAGCAGCCTCGGACAGCTCACAGATACGCAGTATTTT. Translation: CASSLGQLTDTQYF.

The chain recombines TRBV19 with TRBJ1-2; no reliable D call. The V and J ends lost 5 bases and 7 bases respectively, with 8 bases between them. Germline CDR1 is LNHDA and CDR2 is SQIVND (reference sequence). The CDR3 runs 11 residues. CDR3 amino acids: CASSRSSGYTF. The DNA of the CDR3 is TGTGCCAGTAGTCGGTCGAGTGGCTACACCTTC.

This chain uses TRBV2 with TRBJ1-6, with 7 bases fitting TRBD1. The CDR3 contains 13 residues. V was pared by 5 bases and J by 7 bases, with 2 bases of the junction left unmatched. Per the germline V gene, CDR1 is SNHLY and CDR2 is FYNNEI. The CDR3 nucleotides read TGTGCCAGCAGTTACAGGGGCAATTCACCCCTCCACTTT. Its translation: CASSYRGNSPLHF.

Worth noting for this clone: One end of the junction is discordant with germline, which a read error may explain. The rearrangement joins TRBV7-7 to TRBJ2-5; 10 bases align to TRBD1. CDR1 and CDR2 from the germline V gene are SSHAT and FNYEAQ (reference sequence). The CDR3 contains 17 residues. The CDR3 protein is CASSLGLGQGNGETQYF. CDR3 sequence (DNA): TGTGCTAGCAGCTTAGGGTTGGGACAGGGGAATGGAGAGACCCAGTACTTC.

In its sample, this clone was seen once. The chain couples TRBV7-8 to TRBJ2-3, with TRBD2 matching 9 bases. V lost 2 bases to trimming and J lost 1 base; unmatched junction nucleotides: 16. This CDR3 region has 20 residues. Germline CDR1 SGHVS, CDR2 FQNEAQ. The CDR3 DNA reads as TGTGCCAGCAGCTTAAGAGCTAGCGGGACCTTTCAGACCCGCACAGATACGCAGTATTTT. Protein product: CASSLRASGTFQTRTDTQYF. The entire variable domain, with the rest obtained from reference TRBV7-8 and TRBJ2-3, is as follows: GAGVSQSPRYKVAKRGQDVALRCDPISGHVSLFWYQQALGQGPEFLTYFQNEAQLDKSGLPSDRFFAERPEGSVSTLKIQRTQQEDSAVYLCASSLRASGTFQTRTDTQYFGPGTRLTVL.

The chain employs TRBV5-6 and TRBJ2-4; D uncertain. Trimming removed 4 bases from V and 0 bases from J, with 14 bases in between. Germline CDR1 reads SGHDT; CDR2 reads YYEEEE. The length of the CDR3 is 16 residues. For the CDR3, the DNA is TGTGCCAGCAGCATCAAGTGGGCAGTAGCCAAAAACATTCAGTACTTC. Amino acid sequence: CASSIKWAVAKNIQYF. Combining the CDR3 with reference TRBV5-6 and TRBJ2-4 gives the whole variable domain DAGVTQSPTHLIKTRGQQVTLRCSPKSGHDTVSWYQQALGQGPQFIFQYYEEEERQRGNFPDRFSGHQFPNYSSELNVNALLLGDSALYLCASSIKWAVAKNIQYFGAGTRLSVL.

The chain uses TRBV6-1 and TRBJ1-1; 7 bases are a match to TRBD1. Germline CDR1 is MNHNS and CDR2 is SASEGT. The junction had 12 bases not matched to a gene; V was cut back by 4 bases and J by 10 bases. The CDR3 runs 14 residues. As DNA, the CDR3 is TGTGCCAGCAGTGTACAGGGGTTCCCATCGGGAGCTTTCTTT. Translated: CASSVQGFPSGAFF.